Each of the 27 T cell receptor beta chains below was sequenced from the same sample in a study of glioma-infiltrating T cells. The iRepertoire nested amplicon-rescue multiplex PCR amplified TCR alpha and beta CDR3s from RNA. A single record per CDR3 protein comes from TCRdb applying MiXCR to the multiplex PCR reads. This sample has under 150,000 distinct CDR3 sequences, with roughly 43% found just once. Sequencing used glioma tissue, nonneoplastic brain tissue, or PBMCs (not recorded which). The receptors derive from a human donor with low-grade glioma or glioblastoma, undergoing nonglioma brain surgery, or in good health (not recorded which).

The rearrangement links TRBV19 to TRBJ1-5; D not resolved. This CDR3 region has 16 residues. V was shortened by 3 bases and J by 0 bases, with 12 bases between the two germline ends. Germline V gives CDR1 LNHDA, CDR2 SQIVND (reference sequence). The CDR3 coding sequence is TGTGCCAGTAGTATTGTAGGAGGTGATAGCAATCAGCCCCAGCATTTT. It translates to CASSIVGGDSNQPQHF.

This sequence joins TRBV28 and TRBJ1-2; D is perhaps TRBD1 (6 bases). The V end was cut by 4 bases, the J end by 3 bases, with 12 bases between. Germline CDR1 reads MDHEN; CDR2 reads SYDVKM. The CDR3 runs 14 residues. The CDR3 DNA reads as TGTGCCAGCAGTTCGTACAGGGCTTACTATGGCTACACCTTC. Encoded protein: CASSSYRAYYGYTF.

This clonotype has a single count. The chain has TRBV20-1 and TRBJ1-2; D perhaps matches TRBD1 (5 bases). Germline lookup yields CDR1 DFQATT and CDR2 SNEGSKA (reference sequence). V was clipped by 3 bases and J by 6 bases, with 14 bases between them. The CDR3 loop spans 13 amino acids. CDR3 sequence: CSARAGDRNGYTF. In DNA, the CDR3 is TGCAGTGCTAGGGCTGGGGACCGCAATGGCTACACCTTC.

This clonotype was seen a few times. The chain joins TRBV20-1 to TRBJ2-5; TRBD1 or TRBD2 may be the D gene (5 bases each). There are 14 residues in the CDR3. V gave up 6 bases and J gave up 2 bases, with 16 bases separating them. From germline, CDR1 is DFQATT and CDR2 SNEGSKA (reference sequence). DNA of the CDR3: TGCAGTGCCACCCCTTCGGGGCCTCAAGAGACCCAGTACTTC. Translating gives CSATPSGPQETQYF.

This sequence joins TRBV2 and TRBJ2-5, with 10 bases aligning to TRBD1. The CDR3 is made up of 15 amino acids. Germline V gene sequence: CDR1 SNHLY, CDR2 FYNNEI. The V gene end was trimmed by 2 bases and the J gene end by 4 bases; junction bases not matched to a gene: 4. CDR3 region: CASSERDRGTETQYF. As DNA, the CDR3 is TGTGCCAGCAGTGAAAGGGACAGGGGCACAGAGACCCAGTACTTC.

As concerns this clonotype: A much more abundant neighbour one base away suggests this may be a read error. The chain has TRBV15 and TRBJ1-1; D possibly corresponds to TRBD1 (5 bases). CDR3 length: 15 amino acids. Germline values: CDR1 LNHNV, CDR2 YYDKDF (reference sequence). V lost 0 bases and J lost 2, with 10 bases in between. The CDR3 nucleotides read TGTGCCACCAGCAGAGATACAGGCTTTAACACTGAAGCTTTCTTT. Its protein product is CATSRDTGFNTEAFF.

This clonotype was seen more than once but under ten times. V is TRBV6-1 and J is TRBJ2-1, with 8 nucleotides matching TRBD1. Germline V gene data show CDR1 as MNHNS and CDR2 as SASEGT. The CDR3 loop spans 13 amino acids. V trimming: 6 bases; J trimming: 6 bases; junction bases outside the gene matches: 4. CDR3 residues: CASRLTGVNEQFF. CDR3 in DNA: TGTGCCAGCAGGCTGACAGGGGTCAATGAGCAGTTCTTC.

This clonotype has a handful of counts. The rearrangement joins TRBV7-2 to TRBJ2-1; TRBD2 aligns across 7 bases. V trimming: 5 bases; J trimming: 0 bases; junction bases outside the gene matches: 7. Per the germline V gene, CDR1 is SGHTA and CDR2 is FQGNSA. CDR3 length: 16 residues. In nucleotides, the CDR3 is TGTGCCAGCAGCGTCTCTAGCGGAAGCTCCTACAATGAGCAGTTCTTC. This gives the protein CASSVSSGSSYNEQFF. Variable domain in full (rest from reference TRBV7-2 and TRBJ2-1): GAGVSQSPSNKVTEKGKDVELRCDPISGHTALYWYRQSLGQGLEFLIYFQGNSAPDKSGLPSDRFSAERTGGSVSTLTIQRTQQEDSAVYLCASSVSSGSSYNEQFFGPGTRLTVL.

This clonotype was counted many times. The rearrangement uses TRBV6-1 and TRBJ1-1; possible D gene TRBD1, 5 bases. The CDR3 totals 13 residues. V was trimmed by 7 bases and J by 0 bases, leaving 9 bases between them. Per germline, CDR1 MNHNS and CDR2 SASEGT. The CDR3 spells CASTLQVNTEAFF. CDR3 nucleotide sequence: TGTGCCAGCACTTTACAGGTGAACACTGAAGCTTTCTTT.

The rearrangement uses TRBV6-2 or TRBV6-3 and TRBJ1-2; D is unresolved. This CDR3 spans 11 amino acids. The V gene lost 2 bases and the J gene lost 6 bases, with 4 bases spanning the gap. Germline V gene lookup returns CDR1 MNHEY and CDR2 SVGEGT. CDR3 residues: CASSYGDGYTF. CDR3 coding DNA: TGTGCCAGCAGTTACGGTGATGGCTACACCTTC.

Turning to this clonotype: A read error is possible here, since a much larger clone lies one base away. This likely comes from a read error, as the CDR3 has no conserved phenylalanine or tryptophan at its end. V is TRBV6-2 or TRBV6-3 and J is TRBJ1-6; 7 bases match TRBD1. This CDR3 contains 14 residues. CDR1 is MNHEY, CDR2 SVGEGT, per germline. The V gene end was trimmed by 5 bases and the J gene end by 9 bases; junction bases not matched to a gene: 7. As DNA, the CDR3 is TGTGCCAGCAGTCTGGACAGGATGTCTTCACCCCTCCACCTT. This codes for CASSLDRMSSPLHL.

Many counts were recorded for this clonotype. V and J are TRBV28 and TRBJ1-5; 8 nucleotides align to TRBD1. There are 16 residues in the CDR3. With 4 bases clipped from V and 8 bases from J, the junction kept 13 bases outside the gene matches. Germline assignment: CDR1 MDHEN and CDR2 SYDVKM. CDR3 bases: TGTGCCAGCAGTTCGCCGGGACAGGTGGGAGGAAAGCCCCAGCATTTT. Translating it yields CASSSPGQVGGKPQHF. The entire variable domain, with the rest obtained from reference TRBV28 and TRBJ1-5, is as follows: DVKVTQSSRYLVKRTGEKVFLECVQDMDHENMFWYRQDPGLGLRLIYFSYDVKMKEKGDIPEGYSVSREKKERFSLILESASTNQTSMYLCASSSPGQVGGKPQHFGDGTRLSIL.

The chain has TRBV27 and TRBJ2-7; no clear D. The CDR3 is made up of 11 amino acids. CDR1 is MNHEY and CDR2 is SMNVEV in the germline V gene (reference sequence). V was trimmed by 6 bases and J by 5 bases, leaving 8 bases between them. CDR3 sequence reads: CASSRGHEQYF. CDR3 DNA: TGTGCCAGCAGCCGAGGACACGAGCAGTACTTC.

There are a few counts of this clonotype. V is TRBV20-1 and J is TRBJ2-1, with 7 bases aligning to TRBD1. Germline CDR1 reads DFQATT; CDR2 reads SNEGSKA (reference sequence). This CDR3 spans 13 amino acids. The trim removed 6 bases at V and 6 bases at J, leaving 8 bases unmatched. DNA for the CDR3: TGCAGTGCCAACTGGGACAGAATCAATGAGCAGTTCTTC. Translated: CSANWDRINEQFF.

The CDR3 DNA reads as TGTGCCAGCAGCACAGGACAGTTAGACACAGATACGCAGTATTTT. Encoded protein: CASSTGQLDTDTQYF. The rearrangement uses TRBV6-6 and TRBJ2-3; TRBD1 is a possible D gene (6 bases). Germline V lookup: CDR1 MNHNY, CDR2 SVGAGI (reference sequence). CDR3 length: 15 residues. The V end lost 6 bases, the J end lost 2 bases, and 15 bases lay between the germline ends.

Of note for this clonotype: A much larger clone lies a single base off, so this may be a read error. This chain connects TRBV7-2 to TRBJ1-1; D gene ambiguous. The germline V gene has CDR1 SGHTA and CDR2 FQGNSA. The CDR3 spans 11 residues. Trimming took 5 bases from V and 3 from J, leaving 4 bases between them. The DNA for the CDR3 is TGTGCCAGCAGCCTGTACACTGAAGCTTTCTTT. Encoded protein: CASSLYTEAFF.

The gene calls are TRBV2 and TRBJ2-1, with 11 nucleotides matching TRBD2. The CDR3 extends over 15 amino acids. Germline loops: CDR1 SNHLY, CDR2 FYNNEI. J was trimmed by 5 bases and V by 7 bases; bases with no gene match: 7. This CDR3 is CASTPGLAAHNEQFF. For the CDR3, the DNA is TGTGCCAGCACACCGGGACTAGCGGCCCACAATGAGCAGTTCTTC.

J is TRBJ2-7 and V is TRBV6-2 or TRBV6-3; 7 positions agree with TRBD1. The V gene end was trimmed by 1 base and the J gene end by 6 bases; junction bases not matched to a gene: 12. Germline CDR1 and CDR2: MNHEY and SVGEGT. The CDR3 is 16 residues long. The CDR3 bases are TGTGCCAGCAGTTACTTACCACAGGGGATTGGAGGCGAGCAGTACTTC. Translation gives CASSYLPQGIGGEQYF.

This clonotype was seen many times. The chain joins TRBV20-1 to TRBJ2-7; D might be TRBD1 (6 bases). This CDR3 region has 14 residues. Germline-derived CDR1 and CDR2 are DFQATT and SNEGSKA (reference sequence). V was pared by 5 bases and J by 5 bases, with 19 bases between. For the CDR3, the DNA is TGCAGTGCTCGTGGTGGGGGCCCAAAGGACGAGCAGTACTTC. Translated, it gives CSARGGGPKDEQYF.

About this clonotype: A read error may account for a junction end that differs from germline. The CDR3 spells CPSSLLGANNYGYTF. The CDR3 DNA follows: TGTCCCAGCAGTTTGCTGGGAGCTAATAACTATGGCTACACCTTC. The chain recombines TRBV28 with TRBJ1-2, with unresolved D. Germline CDR1 reads MDHEN; CDR2 reads SYDVKM. The CDR3 is 15 residues long.

The V gene is TRBV28, the J gene TRBJ1-1, with D possibly matching TRBD1 (6 bases). Germline assignment: CDR1 MDHEN and CDR2 SYDVKM. This CDR3 is 15 amino acids long. V lost 3 bases and J lost 0, with 11 bases in between. The CDR3 nucleotides read TGTGCCAGCAGTTTCCTGGACAGACTGAACACTGAAGCTTTCTTT. Translated: CASSFLDRLNTEAFF.

The chain joins TRBV20-1 to TRBJ2-7, with D hard to call. Germline-derived CDR1 and CDR2 are DFQATT and SNEGSKA (reference sequence). CDR3 length: 14 amino acids. Trimming pared 6 bases from V and 2 bases from J, leaving 17 bases between. The CDR3 sequence: CSATPAEKTYEQYF. The DNA for the CDR3 is TGCAGTGCCACCCCAGCAGAAAAAACCTACGAGCAGTACTTC.

The chain uses TRBV4-1 and TRBJ2-1; 10 nucleotides agree with TRBD2. J gave up 8 bases and V 2 bases, and 6 bases lay outside the gene matches. The CDR3 spans 15 residues. Germline V lookup: CDR1 MGHRA, CDR2 YSYEKL. The chain's CDR3 is CASSQNSGGGYEQFF. CDR3 nucleotides: TGCGCCAGCAGCCAAAACAGCGGGGGGGGCTATGAGCAGTTCTTC.

This chain links TRBV5-5 with TRBJ2-1; D possibly corresponds to TRBD2 (6 bases). Per germline, CDR1 SGHKS and CDR2 YYEKEE (reference sequence). Trimming removed 0 bases at V and 0 bases at J, with 13 bases between. This CDR3 spans 17 amino acids. CDR3 in amino acids: CASSLAIGGSSYNEQFF. DNA for the CDR3: TGTGCCAGCAGCTTGGCCATCGGGGGTAGCTCCTACAATGAGCAGTTCTTC.

The sample holds a few counts of this clonotype. V is TRBV7-2 and J is TRBJ1-1; TRBD1 is a possible D gene (6 bases). The V and J ends lost 4 bases and 1 base respectively, with 10 bases between them. The CDR3 totals 14 residues. Germline values: CDR1 SGHTA, CDR2 FQGNSA. The CDR3 reads CASSSDRPNTEAFF. The CDR3 DNA reads as TGTGCCAGCAGCTCCGACAGGCCGAACACTGAAGCTTTCTTT. The full variable domain, with the rest looked up from reference TRBV7-2 and TRBJ1-1, is GAGVSQSPSNKVTEKGKDVELRCDPISGHTALYWYRQSLGQGLEFLIYFQGNSAPDKSGLPSDRFSAERTGGSVSTLTIQRTQQEDSAVYLCASSSDRPNTEAFFGQGTRLTVV.

This clonotype was seen more than once but under ten times. The chain carries TRBV18 and TRBJ2-5; 9 bases match TRBD2. Unmatched junction bases numbered 6, after V lost 0 bases and J lost 1 base. Germline CDR1 reads KGHSH; CDR2 reads LQKENI. The CDR3 is 17 residues long. The CDR3 bases are TGTGCCAGCTCACCACCGGCAGCGGGAGGCCGCCAAGAGACCCAGTACTTC. Its translation: CASSPPAAGGRQETQYF.

V is TRBV6-1 and J is TRBJ2-1; 9 nucleotides line up with TRBD1. The ends lost 6 bases at V and 2 bases at J; junction bases unmatched: 5. Germline CDR1 is MNHNS and CDR2 is SASEGT. CDR3 length: 15 amino acids. The CDR3 loop reads CASRAGTGTYNEQFF. CDR3 sequence (DNA): TGTGCCAGCAGAGCCGGGACAGGGACCTACAATGAGCAGTTCTTC.